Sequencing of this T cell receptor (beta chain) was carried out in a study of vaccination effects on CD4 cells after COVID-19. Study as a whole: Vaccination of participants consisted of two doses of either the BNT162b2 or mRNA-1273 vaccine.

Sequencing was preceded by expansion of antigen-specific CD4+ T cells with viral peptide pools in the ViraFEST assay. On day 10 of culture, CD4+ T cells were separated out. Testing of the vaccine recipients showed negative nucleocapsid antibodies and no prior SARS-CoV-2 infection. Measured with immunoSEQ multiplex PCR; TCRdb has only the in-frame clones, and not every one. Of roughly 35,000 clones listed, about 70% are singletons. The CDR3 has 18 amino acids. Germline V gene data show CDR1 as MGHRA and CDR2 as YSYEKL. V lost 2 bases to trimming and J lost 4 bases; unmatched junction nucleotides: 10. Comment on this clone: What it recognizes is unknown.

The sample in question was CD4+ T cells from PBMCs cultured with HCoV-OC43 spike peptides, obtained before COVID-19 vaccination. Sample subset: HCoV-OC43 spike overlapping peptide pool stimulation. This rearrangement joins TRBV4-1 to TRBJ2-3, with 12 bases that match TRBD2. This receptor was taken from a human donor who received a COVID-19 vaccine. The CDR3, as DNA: TGCGCCAGCAGCCAACAGGGACTAGCGGGCACAAGCGCAGATACGCAGTATTTT. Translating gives CASSQQGLAGTSADTQYF.